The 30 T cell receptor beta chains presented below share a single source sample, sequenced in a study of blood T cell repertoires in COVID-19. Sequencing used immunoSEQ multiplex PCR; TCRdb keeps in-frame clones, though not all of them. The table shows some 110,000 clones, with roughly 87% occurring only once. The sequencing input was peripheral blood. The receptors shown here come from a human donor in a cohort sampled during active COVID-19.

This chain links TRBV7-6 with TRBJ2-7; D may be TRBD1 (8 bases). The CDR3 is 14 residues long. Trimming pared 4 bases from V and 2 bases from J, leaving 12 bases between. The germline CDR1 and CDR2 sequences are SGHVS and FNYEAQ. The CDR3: CASSSQGGPYEQYF. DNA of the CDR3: TGTGCCAGCAGCTCACAGGGGGGGCCCTACGAGCAGTACTTC.

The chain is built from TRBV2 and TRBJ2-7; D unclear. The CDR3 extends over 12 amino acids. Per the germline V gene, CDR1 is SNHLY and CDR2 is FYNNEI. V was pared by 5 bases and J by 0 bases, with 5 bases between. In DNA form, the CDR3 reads TGTGCCAGCAGTCGGGTCTCCTACGAGCAGTACTTC. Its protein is CASSRVSYEQYF. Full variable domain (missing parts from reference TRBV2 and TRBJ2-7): EPEVTQTPSHQVTQMGQEVILRCVPISNHLYFYWYRQILGQKVEFLVSFYNNEISEKSEIFDDQFSVERPDGSNFTLKIRSTKLEDSAMYFCASSRVSYEQYFGPGTRLTVT.

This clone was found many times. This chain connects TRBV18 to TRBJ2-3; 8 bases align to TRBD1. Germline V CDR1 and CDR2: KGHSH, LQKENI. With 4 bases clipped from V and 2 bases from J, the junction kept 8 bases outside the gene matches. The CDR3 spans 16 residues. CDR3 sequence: CASSQGQGASTDTQYF. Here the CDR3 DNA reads TGTGCCAGCTCACAGGGTCAGGGGGCTTCCACAGATACGCAGTATTTT.

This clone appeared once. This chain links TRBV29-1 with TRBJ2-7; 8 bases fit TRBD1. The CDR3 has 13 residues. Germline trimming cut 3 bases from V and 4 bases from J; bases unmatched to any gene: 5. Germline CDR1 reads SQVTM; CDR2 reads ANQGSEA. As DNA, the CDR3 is TGCAGCGTTGACGGCCAGGGGGCTTACGAGCAGTACTTC. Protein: CSVDGQGAYEQYF.

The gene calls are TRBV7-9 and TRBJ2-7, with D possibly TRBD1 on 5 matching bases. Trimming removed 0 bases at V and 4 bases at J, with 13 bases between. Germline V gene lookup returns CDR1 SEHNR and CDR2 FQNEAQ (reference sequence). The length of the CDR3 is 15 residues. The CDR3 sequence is CASSLAGRAEYEQYF. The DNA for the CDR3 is TGTGCCAGCAGCTTAGCCGGCAGGGCGGAATACGAGCAGTACTTC.

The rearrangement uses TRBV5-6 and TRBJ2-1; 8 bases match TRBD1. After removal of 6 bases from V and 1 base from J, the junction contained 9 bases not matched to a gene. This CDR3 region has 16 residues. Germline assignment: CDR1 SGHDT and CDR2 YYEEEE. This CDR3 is CASTSIGQGSYNEQFF. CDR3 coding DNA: TGTGCCAGCACCAGTATTGGACAGGGATCCTACAATGAGCAGTTCTTC.

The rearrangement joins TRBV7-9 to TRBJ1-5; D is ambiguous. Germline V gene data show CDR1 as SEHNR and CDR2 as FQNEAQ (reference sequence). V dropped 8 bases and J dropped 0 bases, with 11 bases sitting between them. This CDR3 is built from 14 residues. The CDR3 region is CASAEVNSNQPQHF. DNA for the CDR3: TGTGCCAGCGCGGAGGTAAATAGCAATCAGCCCCAGCATTTT.

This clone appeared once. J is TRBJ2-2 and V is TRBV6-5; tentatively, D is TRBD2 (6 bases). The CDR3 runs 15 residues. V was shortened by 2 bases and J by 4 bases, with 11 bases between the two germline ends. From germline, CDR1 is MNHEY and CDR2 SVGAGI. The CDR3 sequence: CASSYVSGGTGELFF. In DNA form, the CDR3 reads TGTGCCAGCAGTTACGTTTCCGGGGGCACCGGGGAGCTGTTTTTT.

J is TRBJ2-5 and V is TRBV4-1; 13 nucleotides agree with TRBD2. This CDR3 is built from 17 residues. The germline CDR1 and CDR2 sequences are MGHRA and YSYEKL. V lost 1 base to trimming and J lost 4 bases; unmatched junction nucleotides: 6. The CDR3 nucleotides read TGCGCCAGCAGCCAAGCGAAGACTAGCGGGGGGAGAGAGACCCAGTACTTC. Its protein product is CASSQAKTSGGRETQYF.

Here the CDR3 reads CSAEEGGDALSQYF. CDR3 sequence (DNA): TGCAGCGCCGAAGAGGGCGGGGACGCGTTGTCCCAGTACTTC. This chain uses TRBV29-1 with TRBJ2-5, with D possibly matching TRBD2 (6 bases). CDR1 is SQVTM and CDR2 is ANQGSEA in the germline V gene. The CDR3 sequence is 14 residues long. Trimming took off 7 bases at V and 9 bases at J, with 24 bases between the two ends.

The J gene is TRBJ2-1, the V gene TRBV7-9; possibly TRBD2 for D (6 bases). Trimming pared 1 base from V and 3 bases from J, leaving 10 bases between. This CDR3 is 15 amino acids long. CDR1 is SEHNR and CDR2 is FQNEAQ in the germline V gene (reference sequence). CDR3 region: CASSLDGGVYNEQFF. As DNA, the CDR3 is TGTGCCAGCAGCTTAGACGGCGGGGTCTACAATGAGCAGTTCTTC. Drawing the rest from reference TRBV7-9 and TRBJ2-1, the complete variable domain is DTGVSQNPRHKITKRGQNVTFRCDPISEHNRLYWYRQTLGQGPEFLTYFQNEAQLEKSRLLSDRFSAERPKGSFSTLEIQRTEQGDSAMYLCASSLDGGVYNEQFFGPGTRLTVL.

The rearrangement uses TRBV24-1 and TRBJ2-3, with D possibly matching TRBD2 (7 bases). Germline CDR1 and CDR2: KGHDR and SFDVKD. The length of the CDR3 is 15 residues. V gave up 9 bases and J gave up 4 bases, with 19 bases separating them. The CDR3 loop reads CATGGASKVPDTQYF. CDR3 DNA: TGTGCCACCGGGGGGGCCTCAAAAGTTCCAGATACGCAGTATTTT.

This CDR3 reads CASSIATRPQHF. DNA for the CDR3: TGTGCCAGTAGTATTGCCACCAGGCCCCAGCATTTT. The rearrangement joins TRBV19 to TRBJ1-5; unclear D gene. Germline assignment: CDR1 LNHDA and CDR2 SQIVND (reference sequence). V was pared by 3 bases and J by 9 bases, with 9 bases between. The CDR3 loop spans 12 amino acids.

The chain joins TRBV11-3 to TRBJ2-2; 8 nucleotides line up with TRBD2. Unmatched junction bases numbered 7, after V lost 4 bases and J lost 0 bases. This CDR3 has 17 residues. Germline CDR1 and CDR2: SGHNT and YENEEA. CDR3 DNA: TGTGCCAGCAGCTCCCGAGCGGGGGATGCGAACACCGGGGAGCTGTTTTTT. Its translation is CASSSRAGDANTGELFF.

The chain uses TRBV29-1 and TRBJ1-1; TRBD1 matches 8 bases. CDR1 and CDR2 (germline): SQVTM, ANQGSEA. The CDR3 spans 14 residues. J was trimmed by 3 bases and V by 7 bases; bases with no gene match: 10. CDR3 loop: CSATPGGADTEAFF. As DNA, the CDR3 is TGCAGCGCGACACCAGGGGGCGCAGACACTGAAGCTTTCTTT.

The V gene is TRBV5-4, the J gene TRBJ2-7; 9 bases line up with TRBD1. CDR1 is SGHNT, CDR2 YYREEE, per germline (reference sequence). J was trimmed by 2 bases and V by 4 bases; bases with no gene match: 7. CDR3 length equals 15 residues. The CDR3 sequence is CASSTRQGVPYEQYF. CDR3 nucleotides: TGTGCCAGCAGCACGCGACAGGGGGTCCCCTACGAGCAGTACTTC. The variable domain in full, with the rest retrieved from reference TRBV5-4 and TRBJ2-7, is ETGVTQSPTHLIKTRGQQVTLRCSSQSGHNTVSWYQQALGQGPQFIFQYYREEENGRGNFPPRFSGLQFPNYSSELNVNALELDDSALYLCASSTRQGVPYEQYFGPGTRLTVT.

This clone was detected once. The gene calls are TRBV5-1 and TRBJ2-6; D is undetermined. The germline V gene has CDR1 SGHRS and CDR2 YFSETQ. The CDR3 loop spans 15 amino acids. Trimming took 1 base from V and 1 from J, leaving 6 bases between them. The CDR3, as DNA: TGCGCCAGCAGCTTGTTTAAATCTGGGGCCAACGTCCTGACTTTC. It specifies CASSLFKSGANVLTF. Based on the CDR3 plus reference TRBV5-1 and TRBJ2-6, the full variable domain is KAGVTQTPRYLIKTRGQQVTLSCSPISGHRSVSWYQQTPGQGLQFLFEYFSETQRNKGNFPGRFSGRQFSNSRSEMNVSTLELGDSALYLCASSLFKSGANVLTFGAGSRLTVL.

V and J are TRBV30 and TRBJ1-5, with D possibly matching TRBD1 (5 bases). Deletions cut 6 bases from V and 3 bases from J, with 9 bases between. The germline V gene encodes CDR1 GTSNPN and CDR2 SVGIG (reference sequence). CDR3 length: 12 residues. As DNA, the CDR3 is TGTGCCTGTCAGGGATACAATCAGCCCCAGCATTTT. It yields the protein CACQGYNQPQHF.

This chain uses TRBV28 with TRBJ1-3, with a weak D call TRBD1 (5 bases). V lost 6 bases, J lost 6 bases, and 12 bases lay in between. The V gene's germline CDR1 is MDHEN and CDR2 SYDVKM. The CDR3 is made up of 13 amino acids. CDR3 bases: TGTGCCAGCAGGCTGCGGGGCGTAAACACCATATATTTT. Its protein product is CASRLRGVNTIYF.

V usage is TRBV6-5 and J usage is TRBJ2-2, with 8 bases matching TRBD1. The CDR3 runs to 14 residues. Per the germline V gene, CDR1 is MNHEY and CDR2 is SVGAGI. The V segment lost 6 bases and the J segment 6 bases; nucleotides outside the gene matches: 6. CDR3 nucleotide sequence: TGTGCCAGCAGGATCAAGACAGGGGCCGGGGAGCTGTTTTTT. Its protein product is CASRIKTGAGELFF.

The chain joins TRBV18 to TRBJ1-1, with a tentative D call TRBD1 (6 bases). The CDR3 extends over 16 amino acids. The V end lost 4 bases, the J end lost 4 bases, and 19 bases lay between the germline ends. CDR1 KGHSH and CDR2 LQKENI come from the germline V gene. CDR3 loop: CASSLSAGAGSTEAFF. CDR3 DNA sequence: TGTGCCAGCTCACTCTCCGCGGGGGCCGGGAGCACTGAAGCTTTCTTT.

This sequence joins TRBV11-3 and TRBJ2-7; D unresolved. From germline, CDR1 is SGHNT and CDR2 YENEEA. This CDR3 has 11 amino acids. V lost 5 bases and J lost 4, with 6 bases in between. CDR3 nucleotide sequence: TGTGCCAGCAGCCGCGAGTACGAGCAGTACTTC. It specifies CASSREYEQYF.

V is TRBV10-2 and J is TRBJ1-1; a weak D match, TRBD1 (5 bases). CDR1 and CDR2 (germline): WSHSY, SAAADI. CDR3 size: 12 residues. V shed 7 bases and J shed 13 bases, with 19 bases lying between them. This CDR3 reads CASTREGREVFF. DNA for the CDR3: TGCGCCAGCACCAGGGAGGGCAGGGAGGTTTTCTTT.

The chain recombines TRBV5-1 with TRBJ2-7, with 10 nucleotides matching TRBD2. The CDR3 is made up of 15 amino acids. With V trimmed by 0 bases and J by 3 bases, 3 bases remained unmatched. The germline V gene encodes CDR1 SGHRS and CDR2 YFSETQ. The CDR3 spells CASSLAGTSDYEQYF. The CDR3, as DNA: TGCGCCAGCAGCTTGGCCGGGACTAGCGACTACGAGCAGTACTTC.

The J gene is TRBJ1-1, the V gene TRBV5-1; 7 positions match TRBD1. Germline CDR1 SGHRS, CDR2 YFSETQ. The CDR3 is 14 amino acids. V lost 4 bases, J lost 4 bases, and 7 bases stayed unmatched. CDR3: CASSPRQGSTEAFF. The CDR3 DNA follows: TGCGCCAGCAGCCCCCGACAGGGATCCACTGAAGCTTTCTTT. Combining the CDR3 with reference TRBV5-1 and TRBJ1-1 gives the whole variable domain KAGVTQTPRYLIKTRGQQVTLSCSPISGHRSVSWYQQTPGQGLQFLFEYFSETQRNKGNFPGRFSGRQFSNSRSEMNVSTLELGDSALYLCASSPRQGSTEAFFGQGTRLTVV.

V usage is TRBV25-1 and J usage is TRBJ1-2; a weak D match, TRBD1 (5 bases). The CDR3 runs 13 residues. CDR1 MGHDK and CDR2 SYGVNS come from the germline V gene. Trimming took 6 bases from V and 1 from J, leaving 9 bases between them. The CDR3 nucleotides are TGTGCCAGCAGGGACACCTATAACTATGGCTACACCTTC. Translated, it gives CASRDTYNYGYTF.

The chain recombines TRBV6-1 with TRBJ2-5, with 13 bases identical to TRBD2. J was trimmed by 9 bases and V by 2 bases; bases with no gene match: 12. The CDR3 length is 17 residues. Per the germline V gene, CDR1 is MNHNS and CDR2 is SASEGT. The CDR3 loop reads CASSEISGTSGILSQYF. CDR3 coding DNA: TGTGCCAGCAGTGAAATCTCCGGGACTAGCGGGATCCTTTCCCAGTACTTC.

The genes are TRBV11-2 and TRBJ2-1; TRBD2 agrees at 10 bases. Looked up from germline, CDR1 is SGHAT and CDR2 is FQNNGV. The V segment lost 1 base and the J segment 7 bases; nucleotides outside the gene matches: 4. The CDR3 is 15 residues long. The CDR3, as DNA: TGTGCCAGCAGCTTAGGGGCACTAGCGGGGAATGAGCAGTTCTTC. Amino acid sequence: CASSLGALAGNEQFF.

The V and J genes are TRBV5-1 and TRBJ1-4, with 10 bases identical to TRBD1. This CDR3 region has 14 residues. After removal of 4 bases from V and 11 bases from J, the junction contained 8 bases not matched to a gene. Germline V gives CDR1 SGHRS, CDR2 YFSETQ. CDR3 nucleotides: TGCGCCAGCAGCCCCGGGACAGGGGAAGGGAAACTGTTTTTT. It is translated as CASSPGTGEGKLFF.

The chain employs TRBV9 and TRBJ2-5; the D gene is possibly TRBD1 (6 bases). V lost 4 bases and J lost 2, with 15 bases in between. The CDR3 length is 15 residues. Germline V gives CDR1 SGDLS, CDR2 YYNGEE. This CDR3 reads CASSRAGQFQETQYF. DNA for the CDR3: TGTGCCAGCAGCCGAGCCGGACAGTTTCAAGAGACCCAGTACTTC.